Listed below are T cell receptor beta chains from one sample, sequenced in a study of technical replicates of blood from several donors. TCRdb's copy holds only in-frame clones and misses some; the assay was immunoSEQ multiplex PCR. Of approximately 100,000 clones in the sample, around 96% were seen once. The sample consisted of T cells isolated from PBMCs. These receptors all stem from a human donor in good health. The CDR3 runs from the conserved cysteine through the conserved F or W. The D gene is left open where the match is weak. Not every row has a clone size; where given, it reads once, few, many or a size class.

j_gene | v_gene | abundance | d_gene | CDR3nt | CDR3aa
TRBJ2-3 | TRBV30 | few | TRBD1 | TGTGCCTGCCGACAGGGGAGTGGCACAGATACGCAGTATTTT | CACRQGSGTDTQYF
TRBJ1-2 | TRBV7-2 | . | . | TGTGCCAGCAGCTTAAAAGGGGTGTATGGCTACACCTTC | CASSLKGVYGYTF
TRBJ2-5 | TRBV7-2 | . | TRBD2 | TGTGCCAGCAGCTATTTAATGGGGGGGGAGACCCAGTACTTC | CASSYLMGGETQYF
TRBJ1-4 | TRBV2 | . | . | TGTGCCAGCAGTAGGAGTGGAGTCGTGGCTAATGAAAAACTGTTTTTT | CASSRSGVVANEKLFF
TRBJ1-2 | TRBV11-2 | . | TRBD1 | TGTGCCAGCAGTCAAAGACAGGGAGCTAACTATGGCTACACCTTC | CASSQRQGANYGYTF
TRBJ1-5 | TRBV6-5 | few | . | TGTGCCAGCAGTTACTCGGCAGGCCCCAATCAGCCCCAGCATTTT | CASSYSAGPNQPQHF
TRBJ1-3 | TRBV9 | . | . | TGTGCCAGCAGCGTCCTGACAGGAGCTGGAAACACCATATATTTT | CASSVLTGAGNTIYF
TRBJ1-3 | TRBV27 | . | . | TGTGCCAGCAGTTTCGCGGGGTCTGGAAACACCATATATTTT | CASSFAGSGNTIYF
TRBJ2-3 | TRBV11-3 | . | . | TGTGCCAGCAACCCCCAGGAAGGTACGCAGTATTTT | CASNPQEGTQYF
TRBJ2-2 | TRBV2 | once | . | TGTGCCAGCAGTGAGCTGCGGGATACCGGGGAGCTGTTTTTT | CASSELRDTGELFF
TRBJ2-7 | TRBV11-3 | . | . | TGTGCCAGCAGCTTAGCGGACGAGCAGTACTTC | CASSLADEQYF
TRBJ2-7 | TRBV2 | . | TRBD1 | TGTGCCAGCAGTGAGCCGGGACAGATAGTATACGAGCAGTACTTC | CASSEPGQIVYEQYF
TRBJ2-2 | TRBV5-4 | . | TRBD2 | TGTGCCAGCAGCCCAGGTGGGGCTAGCGGGAGTGGGACCGGGGAGCTGTTTTTT | CASSPGGASGSGTGELFF